The sequence of this T cell receptor beta chain was determined in a study of graft-versus-host responses after intestinal transplantation. Study overall: Multivisceral, liver-intestinal, or isolated intestinal grafts went to recipients. Every recipient had anti-thymocyte globulin induction and 2 to 3 years of tacrolimus plus steroids. Study results and caveats: Within allografts, high graft-versus-host to host-versus-graft clonal ratios were seen among patients with graft-donor T cell macrochimerism. There were GvH clones found in recipient marrow, and some of them appeared first in ileum or blood.

Repertoires were generated with immunoSEQ multiplex PCR, while TCRdb's copy carries only in-frame clones and drops some. Of around 95,000 clones in the sample, more than 85% were seen once. The sample holds a few counts of this clone. Its antigen remains unknown. The CDR3 extends over 15 amino acids. Trimming cost V 6 bases and J 1 base, with 12 bases left between them. CDR1 is MGHRA, CDR2 YSYEKL, per germline. The V gene is TRBV4-1, the J gene TRBJ2-2; D not certain. The source of this sequence is a human donor who was the organ donor for an intestinal transplant. The sample here was unstimulated CD4+ T cells sorted from spleen or lymph node cells, taken before transplant. The CDR3, as DNA: TGCGCCAGCAGTCCGATCGGGCGGAACACCGGGGAGCTGTTTTTT. The encoded protein is CASSPIGRNTGELFF.